This TCR beta chain was recorded in a study of tumor and adjacent non-tumor tissue in lung cancer. General study results and limits: Shorter survival was associated with higher TCR diversity in tumors. Top 100 clones took a larger repertoire share in normal lung. Tumor tissue had significantly higher TCR diversity than normal lung.

The CDR3 is 13 residues long. V lost 5 bases and J 0 bases, leaving 6 bases between the germline ends. Germline V gives CDR1 SGHRS, CDR2 YFSETQ. The sample holds many counts of this clonotype. What it recognizes is unknown. A modified ARM-PCR protocol with three rounds of nested PCR amplified TCRbeta. Using its own MiXCR run on the multiplex PCR reads, TCRdb lists one record per CDR3 protein. This sample has about 75,000 distinct CDR3 sequences; nearly 70% occur once, and the top ten carry about a quarter. The template was RNA from unsorted bulk tissue. More than 3 cm separated this lung sample from the edge of the tumor.

The specimen sequenced was distant non-tumor lung tissue. The genes are TRBV5-1 and TRBJ1-5; D unresolved. The sequence derives from a woman in her 50s with non-small cell lung cancer. The CDR3 region has the DNA TGCGCCAGCAGGCAAGATAGCAATCAGCCCCAGCATTTT. It encodes CASRQDSNQPQHF.